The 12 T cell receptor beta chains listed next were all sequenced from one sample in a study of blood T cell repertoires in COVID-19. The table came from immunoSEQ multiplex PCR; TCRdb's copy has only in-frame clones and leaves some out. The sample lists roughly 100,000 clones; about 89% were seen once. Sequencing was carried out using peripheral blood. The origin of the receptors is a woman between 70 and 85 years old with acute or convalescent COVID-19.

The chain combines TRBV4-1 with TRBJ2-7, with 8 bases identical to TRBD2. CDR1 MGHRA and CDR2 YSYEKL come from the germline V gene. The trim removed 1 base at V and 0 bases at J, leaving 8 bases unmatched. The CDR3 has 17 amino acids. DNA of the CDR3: TGCGCCAGCAGCCAAGCCCCACTAGCGGTAACCTCCTACGAGCAGTACTTC. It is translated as CASSQAPLAVTSYEQYF.

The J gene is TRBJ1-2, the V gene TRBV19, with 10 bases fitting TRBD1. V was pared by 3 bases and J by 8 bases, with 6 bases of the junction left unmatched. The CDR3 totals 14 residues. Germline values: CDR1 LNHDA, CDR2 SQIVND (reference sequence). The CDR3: CASSMTTGGSGYTF. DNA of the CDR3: TGTGCCAGTAGTATGACGACAGGGGGCAGCGGCTACACCTTC.

DNA of the CDR3: TGCGCCAGCAAAAGGGCAGCGGGAGAAGAGACCCAGTACTTC. This encodes CASKRAAGEETQYF. The V gene is TRBV5-1, the J gene TRBJ2-5; 8 nucleotides line up with TRBD2. Per germline, CDR1 SGHRS and CDR2 YFSETQ. J was trimmed by 3 bases and V by 6 bases; bases with no gene match: 7. CDR3 length: 14 residues.

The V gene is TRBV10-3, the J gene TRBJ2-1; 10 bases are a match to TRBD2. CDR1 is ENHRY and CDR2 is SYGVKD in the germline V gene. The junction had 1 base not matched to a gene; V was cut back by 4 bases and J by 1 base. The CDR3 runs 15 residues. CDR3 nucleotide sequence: TGTGCCATCAGTGCACTAGCGGGGTCCTACAATGAGCAGTTCTTC. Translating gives CAISALAGSYNEQFF.

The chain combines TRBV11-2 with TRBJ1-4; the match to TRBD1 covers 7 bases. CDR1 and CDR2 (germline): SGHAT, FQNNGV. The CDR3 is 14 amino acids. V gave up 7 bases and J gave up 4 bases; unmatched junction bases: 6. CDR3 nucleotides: TGTGCCAGCACCCTACAGGGGATTAATGAAAAACTGTTTTTT. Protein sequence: CASTLQGINEKLFF.

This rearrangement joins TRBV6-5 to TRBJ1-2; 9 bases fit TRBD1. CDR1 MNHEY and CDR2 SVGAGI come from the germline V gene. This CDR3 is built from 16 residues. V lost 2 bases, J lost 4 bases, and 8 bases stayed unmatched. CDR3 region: CASSYPGTGSAYGYTF. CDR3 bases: TGTGCCAGCAGTTACCCCGGGACAGGGTCTGCCTATGGCTACACCTTC.

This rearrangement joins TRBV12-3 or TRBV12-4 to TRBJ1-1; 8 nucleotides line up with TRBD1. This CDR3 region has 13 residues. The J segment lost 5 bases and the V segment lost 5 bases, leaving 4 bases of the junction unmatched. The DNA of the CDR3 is TGTGCCAGCAGTGACCGGGACAGGACTGAAGCTTTCTTT. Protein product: CASSDRDRTEAFF.

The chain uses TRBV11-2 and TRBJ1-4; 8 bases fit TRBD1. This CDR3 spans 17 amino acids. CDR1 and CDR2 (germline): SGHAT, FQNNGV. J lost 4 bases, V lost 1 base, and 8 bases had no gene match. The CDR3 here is CASSLARGLGNNEKLFF. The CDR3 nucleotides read TGTGCCAGCAGCTTAGCCAGGGGGCTTGGAAATAATGAAAAACTGTTTTTT.

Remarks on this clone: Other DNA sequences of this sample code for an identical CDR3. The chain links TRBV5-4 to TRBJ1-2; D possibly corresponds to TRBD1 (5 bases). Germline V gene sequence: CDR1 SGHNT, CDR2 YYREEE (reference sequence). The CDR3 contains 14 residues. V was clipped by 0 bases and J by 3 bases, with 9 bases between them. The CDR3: CASSLEVGDYGYTF. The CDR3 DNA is TGTGCCAGCAGCTTGGAGGTAGGGGACTATGGCTACACCTTC.

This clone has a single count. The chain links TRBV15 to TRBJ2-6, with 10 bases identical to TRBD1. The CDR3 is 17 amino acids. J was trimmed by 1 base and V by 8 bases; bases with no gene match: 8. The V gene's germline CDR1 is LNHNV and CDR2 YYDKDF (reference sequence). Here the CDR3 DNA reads TGTGCCACCGCGACCGGGACAGGGGCTTCTGGGGCCAACGTCCTGACTTTC. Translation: CATATGTGASGANVLTF. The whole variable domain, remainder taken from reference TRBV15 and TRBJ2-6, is DAMVIQNPRYQVTQFGKPVTLSCSQTLNHNVMYWYQQKSSQAPKLLFHYYDKDFNNEADTPDNFQSRRPNTSFCFLDIRSPGLGDTAMYLCATATGTGASGANVLTFGAGSRLTVL.

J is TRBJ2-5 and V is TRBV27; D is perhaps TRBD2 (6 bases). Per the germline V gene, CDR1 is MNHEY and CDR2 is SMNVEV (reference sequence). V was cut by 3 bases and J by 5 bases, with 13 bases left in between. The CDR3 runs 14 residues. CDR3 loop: CASSFTGTLETQYF. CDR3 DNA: TGTGCCAGCAGTTTCACCGGGACTCTCGAGACCCAGTACTTC.

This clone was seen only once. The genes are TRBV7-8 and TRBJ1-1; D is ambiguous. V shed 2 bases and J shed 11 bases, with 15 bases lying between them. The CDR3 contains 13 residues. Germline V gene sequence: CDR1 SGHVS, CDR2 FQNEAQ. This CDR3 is CASSLYPGSEAFF. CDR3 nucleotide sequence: TGTGCCAGCAGCTTATATCCGGGTTCGGAGGCTTTCTTT.